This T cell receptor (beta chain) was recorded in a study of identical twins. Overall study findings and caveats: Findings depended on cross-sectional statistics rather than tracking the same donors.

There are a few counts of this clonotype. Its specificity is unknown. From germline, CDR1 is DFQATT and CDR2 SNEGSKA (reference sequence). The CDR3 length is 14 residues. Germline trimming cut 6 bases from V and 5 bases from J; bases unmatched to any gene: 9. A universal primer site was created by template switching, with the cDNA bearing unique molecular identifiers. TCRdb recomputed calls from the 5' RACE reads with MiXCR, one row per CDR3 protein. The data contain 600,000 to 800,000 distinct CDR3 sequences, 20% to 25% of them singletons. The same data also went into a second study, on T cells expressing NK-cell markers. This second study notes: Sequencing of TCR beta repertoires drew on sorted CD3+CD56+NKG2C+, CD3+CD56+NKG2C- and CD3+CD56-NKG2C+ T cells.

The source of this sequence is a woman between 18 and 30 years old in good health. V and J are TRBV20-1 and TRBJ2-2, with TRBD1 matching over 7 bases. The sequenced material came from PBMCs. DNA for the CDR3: TGCAGTGCGCTCCAGGGGGTCAGGACCGGGGAGCTGTTTTTT. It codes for CSALQGVRTGELFF.